The 8 T cell receptor beta chains presented below share a single source sample, sequenced in a study of regulatory and conventional T cells in RAG deficiency. Generated by immunoSEQ multiplex PCR, the TCRdb table keeps only in-frame clones and is missing some. The sample carries some 35,000 clones, 60% to 85% recorded once. Conventional CD4+ T cells were sorted from blood as CD25-low CD127-high cells. In addition, the sample was reused for a study of regulatory T cells. That paper states: Amplification used 52 TRBV primers and 13 TRBJ primers.

Source material: CD4+ effector T cells sorted from blood. The receptors were gathered from a human donor in good health.

The V call is TRBV10-3, the J call TRBJ1-4; D uncertain. V was trimmed by 3 bases and J by 3 bases, leaving 8 bases between them. CDR3 length equals 14 residues. Germline loops: CDR1 ENHRY, CDR2 SYGVKD. The CDR3 protein is CAISEYSANEKLFF. For the CDR3, the DNA is TGTGCCATCAGTGAATACAGTGCTAATGAAAAACTGTTTTTT.

The chain is built from TRBV10-2 and TRBJ1-4; the D gene is possibly TRBD1 (5 bases). CDR1 WSHSY and CDR2 SAAADI come from the germline V gene. Trimming removed 3 bases from V and 7 bases from J, with 12 bases in between. This CDR3 region has 14 residues. In nucleotides, the CDR3 is TGCGCCAGCAGTGATGGGGCAGCGCGTGAAAAACTGTTTTTT. Translated, it gives CASSDGAAREKLFF.

V gene TRBV29-1 combines with J gene TRBJ2-5, with D maybe TRBD1 (6 bases). The V gene lost 7 bases and the J gene lost 1 base, with 10 bases spanning the gap. Germline V gene lookup returns CDR1 SQVTM and CDR2 ANQGSEA. The CDR3 runs to 12 residues. The CDR3: CSALQGQETQYF. The CDR3 DNA sequence: TGCAGCGCTTTACAGGGCCAAGAGACCCAGTACTTC.

The chain carries TRBV4-1 and TRBJ1-1, with unresolved D. The length of the CDR3 is 14 residues. With 2 bases removed from V and 3 bases from J, the gap between germline ends came to 10 bases. Germline V gene sequence: CDR1 MGHRA, CDR2 YSYEKL. The CDR3 region has the DNA TGCGCCAGCAGCCAACGTCGGTCAGACACTGAAGCTTTCTTT. It encodes CASSQRRSDTEAFF.

V is TRBV13 and J is TRBJ1-3; unclear D gene. Germline CDR1 and CDR2: PRHDT and FYEKMQ (reference sequence). The CDR3 runs 16 residues. V lost 0 bases, J lost 0 bases, and 9 bases lay in between. This CDR3 is CASSLGFRGSGNTIYF. The DNA of the CDR3 is TGTGCCAGCAGCTTAGGCTTCCGGGGCTCTGGAAACACCATATATTTT.

The chain couples TRBV5-1 to TRBJ1-2; D gene uncertain. CDR3 length: 15 residues. Germline V gives CDR1 SGHRS, CDR2 YFSETQ. Trimming removed 4 bases from V and 4 bases from J, with 17 bases in between. The CDR3 coding sequence is TGCGCCAGCAGCCCGGACGGGGATGTCAGCTATGGCTACACCTTC. Translation gives CASSPDGDVSYGYTF.

This chain connects TRBV5-8 to TRBJ2-5, with D unclear. Trimming stripped 4 bases from V and 2 bases from J, with 9 bases between. Germline values: CDR1 SGHTS, CDR2 YDEGEE. CDR3 size: 13 residues. CDR3 coding DNA: TGTGCCAGCAGCCCCGGGTTTCAAGAGACCCAGTACTTC. It encodes CASSPGFQETQYF.

The chain couples TRBV6-1 to TRBJ1-5; 7 nucleotides agree with TRBD1. In germline, CDR1 is MNHNS, CDR2 SASEGT. V lost 3 bases to trimming and J lost 4 bases; unmatched junction nucleotides: 6. The CDR3 contains 15 residues. The CDR3 nucleotides are TGTGCCAGCAGTGAGATAGGGGGCCGTAATCAGCCCCAGCATTTT. It codes for CASSEIGGRNQPQHF.